The 8 T cell receptor beta chains presented below share a single source sample, sequenced in a study of CD8+ T cells in alopecia areata (dated by TCRdb to 2017 to 2018). Receptors were amplified or captured by the immunoSEQ multiplex PCR assay. To provide template for TCR sequencing, every sample had RNA extracted and reverse transcribed into cDNA. In TCRdb, the immuneACCESS table is reduced to in-frame sequences with V and J assigned. These tables do not hold every clone; where another copy was compared, an unresolved V gene accounts for under half, and the others remain unexplained. The sample has over 150,000 clones on record, around 63% of them singletons. The top ten clones comprise around 1.8% of the sample. What the time point label conveys for this sample: baseline before oral tofacitinib. Specimen: CD4+ T cells sorted from blood, collected at week 0. These receptors all stem from a human donor with alopecia areata.

The chain combines TRBV29-1 with TRBJ2-5; weak D call: TRBD1 (5 bases). Per germline, CDR1 SQVTM and CDR2 ANQGSEA. V was clipped by 8 bases and J by 5 bases, with 15 bases between them. This CDR3 contains 12 residues. CDR3 nucleotides: TGCAGCCTCAGGGCGACCTCGGAGACCCAGTACTTC. Protein: CSLRATSETQYF. Full variable domain (outside the CDR3, taken from reference TRBV29-1 and TRBJ2-5): SAVISQKPSRDICQRGTSLTIQCQVDSQVTMMFWYRQQPGQSLTLIATANQGSEATYESGFVIDKFPISRPNLTFSTLTVSNMSPEDSSIYLCSLRATSETQYFGPGTRLLVL.

The V gene is TRBV29-1, the J gene TRBJ2-7; the D gene is possibly TRBD2 (7 bases). The CDR3 is 13 residues long. Looked up from germline, CDR1 is SQVTM and CDR2 is ANQGSEA. Trimming shortened V by 4 bases and J by 4 bases, and 14 bases separated the two germline ends. The CDR3 bases are TGCAGCGTTGGCCTAGGGGGGGCTTACGAGCAGTACTTC. It codes for CSVGLGGAYEQYF.

This clone occurred once. V and J are TRBV2 and TRBJ1-1; TRBD1 agrees at 9 bases. V gave up 8 bases and J gave up 4 bases; unmatched junction bases: 5. Germline assignment: CDR1 SNHLY and CDR2 FYNNEI. The CDR3 contains 13 residues. Here the CDR3 reads CASDGQGFTEAFF. CDR3 DNA sequence: TGTGCCAGCGATGGACAGGGGTTCACTGAAGCTTTCTTT.

V usage is TRBV15 and J usage is TRBJ1-5, with 7 bases lining up with TRBD1. V lost 1 base and J lost 0; bases outside the gene matches: 9. Germline V gives CDR1 LNHNV, CDR2 YYDKDF (reference sequence). The CDR3 totals 18 residues. CDR3 nucleotide sequence: TGTGCCACCAGCAGAGCTGGGACAGTATTCTATAGCAATCAGCCCCAGCATTTT. It is translated as CATSRAGTVFYSNQPQHF.

The rearrangement uses TRBV29-1 and TRBJ1-2; unclear D gene. Germline V gene lookup returns CDR1 SQVTM and CDR2 ANQGSEA. The CDR3 covers 13 residues. The V end was cut by 4 bases, the J end by 5 bases, with 14 bases between. The DNA for the CDR3 is TGCAGCGTTGGCAGCGGGGAACTATATGGCTACACCTTC. Translating it yields CSVGSGELYGYTF.

J is TRBJ2-4 and V is TRBV29-1; 8 nucleotides line up with TRBD1. The junction had 6 bases not matched to a gene; V was cut back by 5 bases and J by 0 bases. The CDR3 sequence is 15 residues long. Germline V gene lookup returns CDR1 SQVTM and CDR2 ANQGSEA. The CDR3 coding sequence is TGCAGCGTTCTGGGACAGGAGATAGCCAAAAACATTCAGTACTTC. It is translated as CSVLGQEIAKNIQYF.

The table lists this clone with a few counts. V and J are TRBV29-1 and TRBJ2-5; D unclear. V lost 3 bases, J lost 6 bases, and 14 bases lay in between. The germline CDR1 and CDR2 sequences are SQVTM and ANQGSEA. The CDR3 is 13 residues long. The CDR3 reads CSVDDGFDKTQYF. The DNA for the CDR3 is TGCAGCGTTGATGACGGCTTTGACAAGACCCAGTACTTC.

This clone was seen a few times. V and J are TRBV29-1 and TRBJ2-7, with 7 bases fitting TRBD1. The V and J ends lost 6 bases and 6 bases, in that order; junction bases with no gene match: 8. In germline, CDR1 is SQVTM, CDR2 ANQGSEA. The CDR3 is made up of 12 amino acids. This chain's CDR3 is CSVRGQYVEQYF. CDR3 DNA sequence: TGCAGCGTACGGGGACAGTATGTCGAGCAGTACTTC.